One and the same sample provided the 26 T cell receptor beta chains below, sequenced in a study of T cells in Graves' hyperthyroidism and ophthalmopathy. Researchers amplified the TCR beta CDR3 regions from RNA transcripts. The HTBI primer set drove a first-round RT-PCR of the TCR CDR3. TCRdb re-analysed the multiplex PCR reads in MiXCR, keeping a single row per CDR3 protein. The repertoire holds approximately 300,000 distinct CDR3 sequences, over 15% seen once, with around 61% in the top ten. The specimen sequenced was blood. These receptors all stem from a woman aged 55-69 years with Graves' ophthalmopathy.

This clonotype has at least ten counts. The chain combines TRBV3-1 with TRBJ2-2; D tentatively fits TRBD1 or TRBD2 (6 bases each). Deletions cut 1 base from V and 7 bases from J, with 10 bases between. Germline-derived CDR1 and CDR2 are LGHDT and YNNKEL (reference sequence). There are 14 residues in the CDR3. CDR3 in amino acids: CASSQAGAGGELFF. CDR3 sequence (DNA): TGTGCCAGCAGCCAAGCGGGGGCAGGCGGGGAGCTGTTTTTT.

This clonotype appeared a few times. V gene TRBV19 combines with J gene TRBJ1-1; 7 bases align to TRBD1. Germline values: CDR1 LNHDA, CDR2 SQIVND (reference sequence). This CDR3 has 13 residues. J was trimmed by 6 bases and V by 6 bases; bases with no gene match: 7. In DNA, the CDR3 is TGTGCCAGTAGAAGGGACAGAAGCCCTGAAGCTTTCTTT. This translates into CASRRDRSPEAFF.

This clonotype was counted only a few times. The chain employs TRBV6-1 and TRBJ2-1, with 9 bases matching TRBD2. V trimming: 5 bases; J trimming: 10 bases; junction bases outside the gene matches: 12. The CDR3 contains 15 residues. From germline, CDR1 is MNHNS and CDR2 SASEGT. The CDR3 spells CASSLSAGGVYEQFF. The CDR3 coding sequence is TGTGCCAGCAGTTTGTCGGCGGGAGGGGTTTACGAGCAGTTCTTC.

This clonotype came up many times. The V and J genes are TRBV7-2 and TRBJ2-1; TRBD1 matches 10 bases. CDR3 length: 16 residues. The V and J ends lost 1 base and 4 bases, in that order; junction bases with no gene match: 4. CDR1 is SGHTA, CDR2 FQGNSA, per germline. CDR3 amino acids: CASSLVPGQGYNEQFF. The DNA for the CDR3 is TGTGCCAGCAGCTTAGTTCCGGGACAGGGGTACAATGAGCAGTTCTTC.

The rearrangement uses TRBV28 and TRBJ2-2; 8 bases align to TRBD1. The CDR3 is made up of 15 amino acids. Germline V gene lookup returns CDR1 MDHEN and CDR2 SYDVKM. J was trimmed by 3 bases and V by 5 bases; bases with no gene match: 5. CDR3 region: CASSVDREDTGELFF. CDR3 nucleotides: TGTGCCAGCAGTGTGGACAGGGAGGACACCGGGGAGCTGTTTTTT.

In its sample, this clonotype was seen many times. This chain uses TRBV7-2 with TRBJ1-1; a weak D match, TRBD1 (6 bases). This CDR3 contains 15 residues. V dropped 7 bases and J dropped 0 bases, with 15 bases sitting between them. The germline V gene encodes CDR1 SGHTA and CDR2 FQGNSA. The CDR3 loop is CASNLGGGMNTEAFF. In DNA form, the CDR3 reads TGTGCCAGCAACCTAGGGGGAGGAATGAACACTGAAGCTTTCTTT. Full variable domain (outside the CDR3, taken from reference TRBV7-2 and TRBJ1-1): GAGVSQSPSNKVTEKGKDVELRCDPISGHTALYWYRQSLGQGLEFLIYFQGNSAPDKSGLPSDRFSAERTGGSVSTLTIQRTQQEDSAVYLCASNLGGGMNTEAFFGQGTRLTVV.

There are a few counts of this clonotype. CDR3 bases: TGTGCCACCACCGACGGTCCGGGGGAAGAGACCCAGTACTTC. Amino acid sequence: CATTDGPGEETQYF. The rearrangement uses TRBV24-1 and TRBJ2-5, with D maybe TRBD2 (6 bases). CDR3 length: 14 residues. Trimming removed 8 bases from V and 3 bases from J, with 15 bases in between. Germline V lookup: CDR1 KGHDR, CDR2 SFDVKD.

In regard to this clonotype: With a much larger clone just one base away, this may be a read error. CDR3 in amino acids: CASRGPSSYNEQYF. The CDR3 nucleotides read TGTGCCAGCAGGGGACCCAGCTCCTACAATGAGCAGTACTTC. The genes are TRBV11-2 and TRBJ2-1, with D perhaps given as TRBD1 or TRBD2 (5 bases each). The last part of the DNA fits TRBJ2-7 better; the J call may be wrong. CDR1 SGHAT and CDR2 FQNNGV come from the germline V gene. The CDR3 extends over 14 amino acids.

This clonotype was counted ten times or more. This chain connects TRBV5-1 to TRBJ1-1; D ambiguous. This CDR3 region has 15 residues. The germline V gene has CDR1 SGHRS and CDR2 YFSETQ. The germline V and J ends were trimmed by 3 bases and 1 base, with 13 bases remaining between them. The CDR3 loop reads CASSSQTGGNTEAFF. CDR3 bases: TGCGCCAGCAGCTCTCAGACCGGAGGGAACACTGAAGCTTTCTTT.

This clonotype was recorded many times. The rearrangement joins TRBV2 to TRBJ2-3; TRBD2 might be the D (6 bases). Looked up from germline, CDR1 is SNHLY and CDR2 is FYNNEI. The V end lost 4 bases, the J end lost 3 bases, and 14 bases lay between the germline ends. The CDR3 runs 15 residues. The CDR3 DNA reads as TGTGCCAGCAGTGGGATGGGGGGACGGACAGATACGCAGTATTTT. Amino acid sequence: CASSGMGGRTDTQYF.

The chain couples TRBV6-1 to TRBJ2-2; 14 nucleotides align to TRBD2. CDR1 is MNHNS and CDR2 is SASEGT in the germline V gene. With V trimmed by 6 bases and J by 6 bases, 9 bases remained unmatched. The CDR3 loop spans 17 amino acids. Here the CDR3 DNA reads TGTGCCAGCAGCCGATACGGACTAGCGGGGGGAGCCGGGGAGCTGTTTTTT. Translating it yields CASSRYGLAGGAGELFF.

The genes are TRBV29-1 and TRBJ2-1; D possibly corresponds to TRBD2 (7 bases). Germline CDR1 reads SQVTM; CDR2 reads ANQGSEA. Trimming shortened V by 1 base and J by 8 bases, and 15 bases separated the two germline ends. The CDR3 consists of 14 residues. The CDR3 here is CSVEARGLVDEQFF. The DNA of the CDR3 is TGCAGCGTTGAAGCGCGGGGGCTAGTAGATGAGCAGTTCTTC.

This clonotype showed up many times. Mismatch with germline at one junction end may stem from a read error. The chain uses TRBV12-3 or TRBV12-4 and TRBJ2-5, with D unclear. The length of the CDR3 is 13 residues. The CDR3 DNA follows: TGTGCCAGCAGTTTTACAGATCAAGGGACCCAGTACTTC. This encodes CASSFTDQGTQYF.

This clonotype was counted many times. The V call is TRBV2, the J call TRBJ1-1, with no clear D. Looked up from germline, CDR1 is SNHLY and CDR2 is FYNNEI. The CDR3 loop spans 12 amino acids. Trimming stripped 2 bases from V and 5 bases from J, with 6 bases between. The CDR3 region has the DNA TGTGCCAGCAGTGAATTGATTACTGAAGCTTTCTTT. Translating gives CASSELITEAFF.

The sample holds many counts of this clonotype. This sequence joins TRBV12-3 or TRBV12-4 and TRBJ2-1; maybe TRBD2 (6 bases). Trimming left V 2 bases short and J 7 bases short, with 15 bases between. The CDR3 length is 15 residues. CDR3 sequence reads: CASSLRTNRGNEQFF. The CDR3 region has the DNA TGTGCCAGCAGTTTAAGGACAAACCGGGGGAATGAGCAGTTCTTC.

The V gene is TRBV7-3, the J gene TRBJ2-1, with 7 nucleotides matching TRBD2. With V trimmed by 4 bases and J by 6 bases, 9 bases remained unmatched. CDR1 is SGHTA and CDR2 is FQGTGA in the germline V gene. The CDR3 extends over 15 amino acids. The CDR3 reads CASSSGGGAGNEQFF. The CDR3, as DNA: TGTGCCAGCAGCTCCGGGGGAGGGGCGGGCAATGAGCAGTTCTTC. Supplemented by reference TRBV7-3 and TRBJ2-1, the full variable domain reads GAGVSQTPSNKVTEKGKYVELRCDPISGHTALYWYRQSLGQGPEFLIYFQGTGAADDSGLPNDRFFAVRPEGSVSTLKIQRTERGDSAVYLCASSSGGGAGNEQFFGPGTRLTVL.

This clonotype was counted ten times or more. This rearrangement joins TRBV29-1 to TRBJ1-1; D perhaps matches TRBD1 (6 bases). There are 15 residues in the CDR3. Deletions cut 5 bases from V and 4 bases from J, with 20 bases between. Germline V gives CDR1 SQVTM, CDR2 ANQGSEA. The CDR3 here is CSVQVAGALATEAFF. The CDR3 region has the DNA TGCAGCGTTCAAGTTGCAGGGGCGCTTGCCACTGAAGCTTTCTTT. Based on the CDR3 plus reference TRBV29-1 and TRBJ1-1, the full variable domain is SAVISQKPSRDICQRGTSLTIQCQVDSQVTMMFWYRQQPGQSLTLIATANQGSEATYESGFVIDKFPISRPNLTFSTLTVSNMSPEDSSIYLCSVQVAGALATEAFFGQGTRLTVV.

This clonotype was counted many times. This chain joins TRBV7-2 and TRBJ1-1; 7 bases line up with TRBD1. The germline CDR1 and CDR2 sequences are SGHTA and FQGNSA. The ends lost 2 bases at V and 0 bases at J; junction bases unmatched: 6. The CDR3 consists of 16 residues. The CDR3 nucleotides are TGTGCCAGCAGCTTACTAGGGGGCATGATGAACACTGAAGCTTTCTTT. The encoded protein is CASSLLGGMMNTEAFF.

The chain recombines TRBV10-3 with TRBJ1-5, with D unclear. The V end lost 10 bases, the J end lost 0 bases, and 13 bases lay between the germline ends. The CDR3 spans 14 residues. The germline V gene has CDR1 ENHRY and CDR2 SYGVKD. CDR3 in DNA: TGTGCCACGAATCCCACGGCTAGCAATCAGCCCCAGCATTTT. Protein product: CATNPTASNQPQHF.

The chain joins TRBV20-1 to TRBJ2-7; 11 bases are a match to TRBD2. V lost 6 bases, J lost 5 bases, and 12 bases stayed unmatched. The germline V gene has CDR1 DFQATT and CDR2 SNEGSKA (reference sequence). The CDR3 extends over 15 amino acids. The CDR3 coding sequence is TGCAGTGCGAACCCCCTAGCGGGGGGCCCGGACGAGCAGTACTTC. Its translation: CSANPLAGGPDEQYF.

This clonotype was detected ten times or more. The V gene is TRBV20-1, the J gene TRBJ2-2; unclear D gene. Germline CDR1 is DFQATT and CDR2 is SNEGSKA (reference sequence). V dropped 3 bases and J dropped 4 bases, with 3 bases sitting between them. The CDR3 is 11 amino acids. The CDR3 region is CSARGTGELFF. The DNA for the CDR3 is TGCAGTGCTAGGGGCACCGGGGAGCTGTTTTTT.

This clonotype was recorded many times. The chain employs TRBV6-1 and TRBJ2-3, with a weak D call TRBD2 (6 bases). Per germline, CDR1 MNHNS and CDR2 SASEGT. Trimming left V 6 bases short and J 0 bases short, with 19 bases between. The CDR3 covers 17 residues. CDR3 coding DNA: TGTGCCAGCAGCCCTCTCCCATCGGGGGTTAGCACAGATACGCAGTATTTT. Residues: CASSPLPSGVSTDTQYF.

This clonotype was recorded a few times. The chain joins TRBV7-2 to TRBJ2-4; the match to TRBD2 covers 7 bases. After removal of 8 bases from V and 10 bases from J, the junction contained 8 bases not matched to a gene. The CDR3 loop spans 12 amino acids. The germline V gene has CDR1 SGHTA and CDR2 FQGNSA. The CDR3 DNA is TGTGCCAGCGGGAGCGGGGACTTTATTCAGTACTTC. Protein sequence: CASGSGDFIQYF. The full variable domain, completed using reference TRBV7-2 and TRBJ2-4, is GAGVSQSPSNKVTEKGKDVELRCDPISGHTALYWYRQSLGQGLEFLIYFQGNSAPDKSGLPSDRFSAERTGGSVSTLTIQRTQQEDSAVYLCASGSGDFIQYFGAGTRLSVL.

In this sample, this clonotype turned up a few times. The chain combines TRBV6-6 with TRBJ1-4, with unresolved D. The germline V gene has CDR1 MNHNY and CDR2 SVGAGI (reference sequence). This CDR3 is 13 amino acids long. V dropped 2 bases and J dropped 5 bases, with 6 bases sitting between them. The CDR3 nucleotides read TGTGCCAGCAGTTACCGGCCAAATGAAAAACTGTTTTTT. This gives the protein CASSYRPNEKLFF.

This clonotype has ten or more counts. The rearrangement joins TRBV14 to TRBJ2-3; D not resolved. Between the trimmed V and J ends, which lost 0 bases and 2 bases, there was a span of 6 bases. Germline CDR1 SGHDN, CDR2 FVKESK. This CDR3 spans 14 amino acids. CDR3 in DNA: TGTGCCAGCAGCCAAGAAACTTTCACAGATACGCAGTATTTT. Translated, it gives CASSQETFTDTQYF.

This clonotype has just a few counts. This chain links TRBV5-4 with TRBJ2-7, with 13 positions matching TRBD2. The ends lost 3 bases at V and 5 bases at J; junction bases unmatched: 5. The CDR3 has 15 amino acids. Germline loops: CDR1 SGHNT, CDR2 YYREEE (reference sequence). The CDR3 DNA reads TGTGCCAGCAGCTCATGGACTAGCGGGAGCAACGAGCAGTACTTC. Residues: CASSSWTSGSNEQYF.